The clone carrying this T cell receptor gamma chain was found a few times. Its target is not known. The data are from a study of intestinal T cells in coeliac disease. Broader study findings: TRG-based classification had a reported leave-one-out accuracy of around 90%. Using TRD kmers, classification was 22 of 22 correct; leave-one-out accuracy reportedly about 91%.

For each case, the template was genomic DNA from ten approximately 5-µm formalin-fixed paraffin-embedded scrolls. Germline CDR1 reads EGSTGY; CDR2 reads YDSYTSSV. The CDR3 sequence is 13 residues long. The junction had 4 bases not matched to a gene; V was cut back by 6 bases and J by 3 bases. Using about 210 ng of biopsy DNA, TRG was amplified with LymphoTrack primers. TCRdb re-called the multiplex PCR reads with CATT. The data contain under 1,500 gamma-chain clones, 44% of them singletons. This chain links TRGV4 with TRGJP1. The sequenced material came from a duodenal biopsy. The sequence was obtained from a human donor with celiac disease. The CDR3 loop reads CATWTSTGWFKIF. The CDR3, as DNA: TGTGCCACCTGGACGTCCACTGGTTGGTTCAAGATATTT.